A selection of T cell receptor beta chains follows, all from one sample in a study of T-cell memory formation after mild COVID-19. A single record per CDR3 protein comes from TCRdb applying MiXCR to the 5' RACE reads. The repertoire holds 500,000 to 600,000 distinct CDR3 sequences, with over 15% as singletons. The sequencing sample was made of PBMCs or a T cell subset sorted from them (not recorded which). These receptors were collected from an adult woman who had mild COVID-19 (a few samples of this study predate the infection). Cell type and time point are not known. CDR3s leave out the opening cysteine and the closing phenylalanine or tryptophan. D genes are given only for firm matches.

v_call: TRBV7-8; j_call: TRBJ2-1; d_call: .; cdr3_aa: ASSDTGYNEQF
v_call: TRBV3-1; j_call: TRBJ2-7; d_call: .; cdr3_aa: ASSHRDYEQY
v_call: TRBV19; j_call: TRBJ2-3; d_call: TRBD1; cdr3_aa: ASSTQTGGIPDTQY
v_call: TRBV7-3; j_call: TRBJ2-2; d_call: .; cdr3_aa: ASSLGGTGELF
v_call: TRBV7-2; j_call: TRBJ1-1; d_call: .; cdr3_aa: ASSLEGKYTEAF
v_call: TRBV12-3/TRBV12-4; j_call: TRBJ2-7; d_call: .; cdr3_aa: ASSVDRLYYEQY
v_call: TRBV11-3; j_call: TRBJ2-7; d_call: .; cdr3_aa: ASSSDAYEQY
v_call: TRBV20-1; j_call: TRBJ2-7; d_call: .; cdr3_aa: SASPGYEQY
v_call: TRBV2; j_call: TRBJ1-1; d_call: .; cdr3_aa: ASRADGLNTEAF
v_call: TRBV5-1; j_call: TRBJ1-1; d_call: .; cdr3_aa: ASSFSAGNTEAF
v_call: TRBV30; j_call: TRBJ2-2; d_call: .; cdr3_aa: AWRGNTGELF
v_call: TRBV10-2; j_call: TRBJ1-1; d_call: .; cdr3_aa: ASSESWGHTEAF
v_call: TRBV24-1; j_call: TRBJ2-3; d_call: .; cdr3_aa: ATSDFGRGYTDTQY
v_call: TRBV7-2; j_call: TRBJ2-5; d_call: TRBD1; cdr3_aa: ASRTGGERKTQY
v_call: TRBV7-9; j_call: TRBJ2-3; d_call: .; cdr3_aa: ASSLSRGHTDTQY
v_call: TRBV23-1; j_call: TRBJ2-1; d_call: .; cdr3_aa: ASSPDQGRTNEQF
v_call: TRBV7-9; j_call: TRBJ1-1; d_call: .; cdr3_aa: ASSLTISGWDTEAF
v_call: TRBV11-2; j_call: TRBJ2-1; d_call: .; cdr3_aa: ASSLGARPGSLHNEQF
v_call: TRBV3-1; j_call: TRBJ1-2; d_call: TRBD1; cdr3_aa: ASRRQGGDEFGYGYT
v_call: TRBV5-1; j_call: TRBJ1-1; d_call: TRBD1; cdr3_aa: ASSSGQGVEAF
v_call: TRBV7-2; j_call: TRBJ2-3; d_call: .; cdr3_aa: ASSPGLVTQY
v_call: TRBV7-7; j_call: TRBJ2-1; d_call: TRBD2; cdr3_aa: ASSLGTSGGNNEQF
v_call: TRBV6-2/TRBV6-3; j_call: TRBJ2-3; d_call: TRBD2; cdr3_aa: ASSFGEGYTQY
v_call: TRBV5-4; j_call: TRBJ2-7; d_call: .; cdr3_aa: ASSIPGYEQY
v_call: TRBV7-3; j_call: TRBJ2-4; d_call: .; cdr3_aa: ASSPQTLRLAKNIQY
v_call: TRBV7-2; j_call: TRBJ2-3; d_call: .; cdr3_aa: ASSSMEPNTQY